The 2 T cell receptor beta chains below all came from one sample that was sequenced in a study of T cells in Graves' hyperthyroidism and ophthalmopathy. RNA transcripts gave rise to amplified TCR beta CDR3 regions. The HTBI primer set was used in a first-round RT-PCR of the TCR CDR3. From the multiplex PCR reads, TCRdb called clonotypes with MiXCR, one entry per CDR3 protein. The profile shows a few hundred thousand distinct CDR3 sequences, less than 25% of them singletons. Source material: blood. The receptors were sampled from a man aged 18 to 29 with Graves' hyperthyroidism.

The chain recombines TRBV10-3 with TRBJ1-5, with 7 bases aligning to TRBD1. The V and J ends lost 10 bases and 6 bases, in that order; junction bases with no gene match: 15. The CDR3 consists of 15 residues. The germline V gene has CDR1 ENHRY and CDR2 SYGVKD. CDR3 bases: TGTGCCAGCAGGGAGTCGGCAGGGGGGGTTCAGCCCCAGCATTTT. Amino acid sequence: CASRESAGGVQPQHF.

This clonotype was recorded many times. In DNA, the CDR3 is TGTGCCAGCAGTCTTAGGACAGGAGTCTATGGCTACACCTTC. It translates to CASSLRTGVYGYTF. This rearrangement joins TRBV28 to TRBJ1-2; TRBD1 matches 7 bases. The trim removed 5 bases at V and 4 bases at J, leaving 7 bases unmatched. CDR3 length: 14 amino acids. Germline V gene lookup returns CDR1 MDHEN and CDR2 SYDVKM.